The rows below give T cell receptor beta chains drawn from one sample of a study of blood T cells in healthy people across ages. Each CDR3 protein is one row after TCRdb ran MiXCR on the 5' RACE reads. The table lists 800,000 to 950,000 distinct CDR3 sequences, about 37% of them singletons. The sequenced sample was blood. The receptor set was obtained from a man aged 18 to 35 in good health. The CDR3 runs from the conserved cysteine through the conserved F or W. The D gene is left open where the match is weak. Only some rows state a clone size, as once, few, many or a class for expanded clones.

D gene: -; J gene: TRBJ1-4; clone size: -; CDR3 length: 10; V gene: TRBV12-3/TRBV12-4; CDR3 DNA: TGTGCCAGCAAGGGTGAAAAACTGTTTTTT; CDR3 protein: CASKGEKLFF
D gene: -; J gene: TRBJ1-2; clone size: -; CDR3 length: 15; V gene: TRBV3-1; CDR3 DNA: TGTGCCAGCAGCCAAGGGGGGGTCTCCTACTATGGCTACACCTTC; CDR3 protein: CASSQGGVSYYGYTF
D gene: TRBD2; J gene: TRBJ2-7; clone size: -; CDR3 length: 16; V gene: TRBV5-1; CDR3 DNA: TGCGCCAGCAGCTCCACCATACCGGGACTAGCAAATTCCCAGTACTTC; CDR3 protein: CASSSTIPGLANSQYF
D gene: -; J gene: TRBJ1-2; clone size: -; CDR3 length: 13; V gene: TRBV7-9; CDR3 DNA: TGTGCCAGCAGCGCCCGTTCAGGGGATGGCTACACCTTC; CDR3 protein: CASSARSGDGYTF
D gene: -; J gene: TRBJ2-3; clone size: many; CDR3 length: 14; V gene: TRBV7-2; CDR3 DNA: TGTGCCAGCAGCTTTGTGGACCGCACAGATACGCAGTATTTT; CDR3 protein: CASSFVDRTDTQYF
D gene: TRBD2; J gene: TRBJ2-1; clone size: few; CDR3 length: 16; V gene: TRBV6-2/TRBV6-3; CDR3 DNA: TGTGCCAGCAGTTCCCTTCTAGCGGAGACCTACAATGAGCAGTTCTTC; CDR3 protein: CASSSLLAETYNEQFF
D gene: TRBD1; J gene: TRBJ1-1; clone size: few; CDR3 length: 15; V gene: TRBV29-1; CDR3 DNA: TGCAGCGTTGAATTGTTTGACAGGGCTTTCCCTGAAGCTTTCTTT; CDR3 protein: CSVELFDRAFPEAFF
D gene: -; J gene: TRBJ2-7; clone size: few; CDR3 length: 13; V gene: TRBV12-3/TRBV12-4; CDR3 DNA: TGTGCCAGCAGTTTTGGAGCGGTAGACGAGCAGTACTTC; CDR3 protein: CASSFGAVDEQYF
D gene: -; J gene: TRBJ2-1; clone size: -; CDR3 length: 15; V gene: TRBV6-2/TRBV6-3; CDR3 DNA: TGTGCCAGCAGTTACTCGGCTTACGACTCCCGTAGGCAGTTCTTC; CDR3 protein: CASSYSAYDSRRQFF
D gene: -; J gene: TRBJ2-7; clone size: -; CDR3 length: 16; V gene: TRBV12-3/TRBV12-4; CDR3 DNA: TGTGCCAGCACCCCTCAAAGTTCGGGGGCGGCCTACGAGCAGTACTTC; CDR3 protein: CASTPQSSGAAYEQYF
D gene: -; J gene: TRBJ1-2; clone size: few; CDR3 length: 15; V gene: TRBV4-2; CDR3 DNA: TGTGCCAGCAGCCCAACAGCGGAGGGGAGGTATGGCTACACCTTC; CDR3 protein: CASSPTAEGRYGYTF
D gene: -; J gene: TRBJ1-5; clone size: -; CDR3 length: 15; V gene: TRBV6-6; CDR3 DNA: TGTGCCAGCAGTTACTCGCCGGCACGGGCAGGGCCCCAGCATTTT; CDR3 protein: CASSYSPARAGPQHF
D gene: TRBD2; J gene: TRBJ2-1; clone size: -; CDR3 length: 15; V gene: TRBV12-3/TRBV12-4; CDR3 DNA: TGTGCCAGCAGTTTTGAACGGGGGGTTTACAATGAGCAGTTCTTC; CDR3 protein: CASSFERGVYNEQFF
D gene: TRBD1; J gene: TRBJ2-3; clone size: -; CDR3 length: 15; V gene: TRBV2; CDR3 DNA: TGTGCCAGCAGTGGACAGGGGGAATACGCAGATACGCAGTATTTT; CDR3 protein: CASSGQGEYADTQYF
D gene: TRBD1; J gene: TRBJ1-2; clone size: -; CDR3 length: 14; V gene: TRBV5-1; CDR3 DNA: TGCGCCAGCAGCCGCAGACAGGGCACCTATGGCTACACCTTC; CDR3 protein: CASSRRQGTYGYTF
D gene: TRBD1; J gene: TRBJ2-7; clone size: -; CDR3 length: 15; V gene: TRBV4-3; CDR3 DNA: TGCGCCAGCAGCCCCTGGACAGGAACAACCTACGAGCAGTACTTC; CDR3 protein: CASSPWTGTTYEQYF